This entry describes one T cell receptor beta chain. The protocol was immunoSEQ multiplex PCR, while the TCRdb copy is restricted to in-frame clones and leaves out a portion. Among around 84,000 clones, under 95% were seen once, and the ten largest hold about 10%. This entry comes from a study of OX40 agonist ivuxolimab in advanced cancers. Study background: Patients were dosed with the agonistic anti-OX40 (CD134) antibody ivuxolimab. The mean age was roughly 60 years, ranging from about 20 to 79, with less than 90% of participants male.

Trimming shortened V by 6 bases and J by 4 bases, and 13 bases separated the two germline ends. The CDR3 is 14 amino acids. The germline V gene has CDR1 SEHNR and CDR2 FQNEAQ (reference sequence). The sequence was obtained from an adult with an advanced solid tumor such as melanoma, head and neck, liver or kidney cancer. This specimen was CD4+ or CD8+ T cells sorted from blood, taken in a trial of the OX40 agonist ivuxolimab. This sequence joins TRBV7-9 and TRBJ1-5, with unresolved D. Here the CDR3 DNA reads TGTGCCAGCAGTCGGCCGGGTGAGAATCAGCCCCAGCATTTT. Residues: CASSRPGENQPQHF.